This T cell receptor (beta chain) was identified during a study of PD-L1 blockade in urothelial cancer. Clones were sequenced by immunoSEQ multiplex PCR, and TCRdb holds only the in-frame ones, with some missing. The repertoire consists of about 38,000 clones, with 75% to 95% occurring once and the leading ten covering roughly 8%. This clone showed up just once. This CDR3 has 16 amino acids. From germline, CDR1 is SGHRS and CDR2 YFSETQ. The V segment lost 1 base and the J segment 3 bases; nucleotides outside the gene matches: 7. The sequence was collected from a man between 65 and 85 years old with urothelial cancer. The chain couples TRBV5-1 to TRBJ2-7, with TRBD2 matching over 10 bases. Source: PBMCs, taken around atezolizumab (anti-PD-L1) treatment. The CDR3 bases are TGCGCCAGCAGCTTGAGGAATCTAGCGGGGGACTACGAGCAGTACTTC. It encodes CASSLRNLAGDYEQYF.